A single sample gave rise to the 13 T cell receptor beta chains below, sequenced in a study of blood T cell repertoires in COVID-19. TCRdb keeps only in-frame clones here, not all; method: immunoSEQ multiplex PCR. Of some 420,000 clones listed, 75% to 90% are singletons. Sequencing was performed on PBMCs or T cells enriched from blood (not recorded which). The receptor set was obtained from a man aged 30 to 45 who had recovered from COVID-19.

CDR3 coding DNA: TGTGCAAGTCGCTTAGCCCTTTATTCACCCCTCCACTTT. Protein sequence: CASRLALYSPLHF. The rearrangement links TRBV12-2 to TRBJ1-6. TRBV12-2 has pseudogene status. The CDR3 has 13 residues.

The chain uses TRBV7-8 and TRBJ1-1, with D uncertain. CDR1 and CDR2 from the germline V gene are SGHVS and FQNEAQ. The CDR3 runs to 13 residues. Trimming took off 1 base at V and 4 bases at J, with 7 bases between the two ends. In DNA, the CDR3 is TGTGCCAGCAGCTTAGTGGCGGGCACTGAAGCTTTCTTT. Translating it yields CASSLVAGTEAFF. The variable domain in full, with the rest retrieved from reference TRBV7-8 and TRBJ1-1, is GAGVSQSPRYKVAKRGQDVALRCDPISGHVSLFWYQQALGQGPEFLTYFQNEAQLDKSGLPSDRFFAERPEGSVSTLKIQRTQQEDSAVYLCASSLVAGTEAFFGQGTRLTVV.

This clone was seen a few times. The V and J genes are TRBV5-1 and TRBJ2-2; possible D gene TRBD1, 6 bases. There are 16 residues in the CDR3. V dropped 2 bases and J dropped 3 bases, with 14 bases sitting between them. In germline, CDR1 is SGHRS, CDR2 YFSETQ. This CDR3 reads CASSFNTGLDTGELFF. CDR3 in DNA: TGCGCCAGCAGCTTCAATACAGGGTTGGACACCGGGGAGCTGTTTTTT.

The chain links TRBV5-1 to TRBJ1-1; TRBD1 is a possible D gene (5 bases). V was trimmed by 4 bases and J by 1 base, leaving 14 bases between them. Germline V gene data show CDR1 as SGHRS and CDR2 as YFSETQ. This CDR3 spans 15 amino acids. The CDR3 DNA sequence: TGCGCCAGCAGCCCCTGGGGGGGGGAGAACACTGAAGCTTTCTTT. This sequence encodes CASSPWGGENTEAFF.

This clone was detected only once. This sequence joins TRBV5-4 and TRBJ2-3, with TRBD2 matching 7 bases. The V gene end was trimmed by 4 bases and the J gene end by 0 bases; junction bases not matched to a gene: 11. The CDR3 is 17 amino acids. Per germline, CDR1 SGHNT and CDR2 YYREEE (reference sequence). The CDR3 protein is CASSLRLAETSTDTQYF. In nucleotides, the CDR3 is TGTGCCAGCAGCCTAAGACTAGCAGAAACTAGCACAGATACGCAGTATTTT. Full variable domain (missing parts from reference TRBV5-4 and TRBJ2-3): ETGVTQSPTHLIKTRGQQVTLRCSSQSGHNTVSWYQQALGQGPQFIFQYYREEENGRGNFPPRFSGLQFPNYSSELNVNALELDDSALYLCASSLRLAETSTDTQYFGPGTRLTVL.

The chain joins TRBV30 to TRBJ2-5; 10 bases are a match to TRBD2. The CDR3 totals 15 residues. Looked up from germline, CDR1 is GTSNPN and CDR2 is SVGIG (reference sequence). V trimming: 5 bases; J trimming: 4 bases; junction bases outside the gene matches: 10. The CDR3 region has the DNA TGTGCCTGGTCCCCGGGACTAGCGAGTGGAGAGACCCAGTACTTC. It translates to CAWSPGLASGETQYF.

The chain joins TRBV5-1 to TRBJ2-7; possibly TRBD1 for D (6 bases). Trimming removed 0 bases at V and 2 bases at J, with 12 bases between. The CDR3 totals 15 residues. The germline gives CDR1 SGHRS, CDR2 YFSETQ. The CDR3 coding sequence is TGCGCCAGCAGCTTGGAACAGGGATCGGCCTACGAGCAGTACTTC. It translates to CASSLEQGSAYEQYF.

V usage is TRBV19 and J usage is TRBJ2-7, with a possible D match to TRBD2 (5 bases). The CDR3 runs 11 residues. The germline V and J ends were trimmed by 10 bases and 1 base, with 8 bases remaining between them. The germline V gene has CDR1 LNHDA and CDR2 SQIVND (reference sequence). The CDR3 DNA is TGTGCCACCAGCGGTTCCTACGAGCAGTACTTC. Translating it yields CATSGSYEQYF.

This chain uses TRBV15 with TRBJ2-2, with 9 bases that match TRBD1. From germline, CDR1 is LNHNV and CDR2 YYDKDF (reference sequence). The CDR3 spans 16 residues. The V segment lost 4 bases and the J segment 5 bases; nucleotides outside the gene matches: 8. The CDR3 loop reads CATSKPGQGRTGELFF. The CDR3 DNA reads as TGTGCCACCAGCAAACCGGGACAGGGTCGGACCGGGGAGCTGTTTTTT.

V gene TRBV11-2 combines with J gene TRBJ2-7; 7 nucleotides match TRBD2. The CDR3 sequence is 15 residues long. CDR1 and CDR2 (germline): SGHAT, FQNNGV. V was clipped by 8 bases and J by 0 bases; unmatched bases: 10. DNA of the CDR3: TGTGCCAGCTCCCAGGTGTCGGGGGGCTCCTACGAGCAGTACTTC. Amino acid sequence: CASSQVSGGSYEQYF. Combining the CDR3 with reference TRBV11-2 and TRBJ2-7 gives the whole variable domain EAGVAQSPRYKIIEKRQSVAFWCNPISGHATLYWYQQILGQGPKLLIQFQNNGVVDDSQLPKDRFSAERLKGVDSTLKIQPAKLEDSAVYLCASSQVSGGSYEQYFGPGTRLTVT.

The chain employs TRBV9 and TRBJ2-5; 8 bases line up with TRBD2. The CDR3 has 16 amino acids. The J segment lost 4 bases and the V segment lost 0 bases, leaving 8 bases of the junction unmatched. Germline CDR1 is SGDLS and CDR2 is YYNGEE. CDR3 residues: CASSVGSSGRVETQYF. DNA for the CDR3: TGTGCCAGCAGCGTAGGATCTAGCGGGCGGGTAGAGACCCAGTACTTC.

This rearrangement joins TRBV18 to TRBJ2-1, with D maybe TRBD1 (7 bases). There are 15 residues in the CDR3. Trimming removed 3 bases from V and 2 bases from J, with 11 bases in between. Germline CDR1 reads KGHSH; CDR2 reads LQKENI. The CDR3 DNA sequence: TGTGCCAGCTCACCCCAGGGGGGTACCTACAATGAGCAGTTCTTC. Amino acid sequence: CASSPQGGTYNEQFF.

The chain combines TRBV29-1 with TRBJ2-1, with TRBD2 matching over 8 bases. There are 14 residues in the CDR3. Trimming cost V 3 bases and J 7 bases; bases outside gene matches: 8. CDR1 is SQVTM and CDR2 is ANQGSEA in the germline V gene. CDR3 bases: TGCAGCGTTGACGGGCTAGCGGGCTTGAATGAGCAGTTCTTC. Translating gives CSVDGLAGLNEQFF.